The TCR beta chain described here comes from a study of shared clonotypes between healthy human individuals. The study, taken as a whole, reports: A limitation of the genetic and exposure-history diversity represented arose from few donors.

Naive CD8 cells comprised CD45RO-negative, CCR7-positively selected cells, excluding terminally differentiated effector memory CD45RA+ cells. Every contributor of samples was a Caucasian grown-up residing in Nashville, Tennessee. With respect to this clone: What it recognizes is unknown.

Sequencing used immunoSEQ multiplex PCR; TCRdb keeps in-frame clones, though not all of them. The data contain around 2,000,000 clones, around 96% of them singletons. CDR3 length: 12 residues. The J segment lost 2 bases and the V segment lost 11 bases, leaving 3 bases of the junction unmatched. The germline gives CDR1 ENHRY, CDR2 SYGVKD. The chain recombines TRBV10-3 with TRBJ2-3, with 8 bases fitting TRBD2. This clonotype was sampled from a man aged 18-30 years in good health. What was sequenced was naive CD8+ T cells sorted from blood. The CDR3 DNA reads TGTGCCTCGGGGGGGGACACAGATACGCAGTATTTT. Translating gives CASGGDTDTQYF.